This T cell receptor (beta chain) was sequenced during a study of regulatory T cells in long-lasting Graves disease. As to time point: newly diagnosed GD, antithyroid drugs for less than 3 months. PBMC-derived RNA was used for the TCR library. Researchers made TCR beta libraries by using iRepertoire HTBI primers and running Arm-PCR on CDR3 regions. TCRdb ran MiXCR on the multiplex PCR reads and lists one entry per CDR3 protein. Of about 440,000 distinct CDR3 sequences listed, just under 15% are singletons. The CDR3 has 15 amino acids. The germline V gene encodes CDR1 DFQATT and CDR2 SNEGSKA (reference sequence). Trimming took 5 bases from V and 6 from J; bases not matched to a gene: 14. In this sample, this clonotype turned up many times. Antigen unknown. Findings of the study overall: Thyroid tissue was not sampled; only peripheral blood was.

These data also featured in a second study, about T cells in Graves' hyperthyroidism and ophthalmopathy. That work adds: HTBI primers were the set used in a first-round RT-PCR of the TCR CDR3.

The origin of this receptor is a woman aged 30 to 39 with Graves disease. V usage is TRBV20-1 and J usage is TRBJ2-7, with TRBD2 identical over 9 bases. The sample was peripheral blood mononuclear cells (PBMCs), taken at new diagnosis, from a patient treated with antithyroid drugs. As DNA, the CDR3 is TGCAGTGCTCAGGCCCCTAGCGGGATATTTGGCGAGCAGTACTTC. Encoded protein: CSAQAPSGIFGEQYF.